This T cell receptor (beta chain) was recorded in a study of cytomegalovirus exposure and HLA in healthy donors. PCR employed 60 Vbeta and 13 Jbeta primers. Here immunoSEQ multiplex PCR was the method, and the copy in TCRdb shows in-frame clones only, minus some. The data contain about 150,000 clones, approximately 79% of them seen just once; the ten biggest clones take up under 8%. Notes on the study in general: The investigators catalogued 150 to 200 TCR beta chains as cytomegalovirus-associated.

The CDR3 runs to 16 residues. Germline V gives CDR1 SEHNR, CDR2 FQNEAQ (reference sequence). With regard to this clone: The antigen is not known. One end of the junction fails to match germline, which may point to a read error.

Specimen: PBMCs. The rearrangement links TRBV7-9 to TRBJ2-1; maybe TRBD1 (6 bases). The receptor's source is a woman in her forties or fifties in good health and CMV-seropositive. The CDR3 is CSSSLERQASYNEQFF. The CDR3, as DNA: TGTTCCAGCAGCTTAGAACGACAGGCGTCCTACAATGAGCAGTTCTTC.